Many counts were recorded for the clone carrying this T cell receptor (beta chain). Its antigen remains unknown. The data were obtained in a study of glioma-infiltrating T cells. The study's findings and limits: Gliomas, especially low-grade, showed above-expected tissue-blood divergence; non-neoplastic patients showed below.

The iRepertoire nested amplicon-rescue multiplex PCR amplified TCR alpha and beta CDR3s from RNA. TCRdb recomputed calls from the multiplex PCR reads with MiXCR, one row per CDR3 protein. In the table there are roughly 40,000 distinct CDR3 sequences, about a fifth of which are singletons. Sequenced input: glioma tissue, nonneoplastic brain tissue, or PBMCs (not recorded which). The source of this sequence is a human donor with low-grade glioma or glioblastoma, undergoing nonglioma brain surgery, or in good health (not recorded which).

The CDR3 sequence: CASSSSGGNQPQHF. The CDR3, as DNA: TGTGCCAGCAGCTCCTCCGGGGGCAATCAGCCCCAGCATTTT. The gene calls are TRBV3-1 and TRBJ1-5; D is unresolved. With 5 bases removed from V and 2 bases from J, the gap between germline ends came to 10 bases. CDR1 is LGHDT, CDR2 YNNKEL, per germline (reference sequence). The CDR3 is 14 residues long.